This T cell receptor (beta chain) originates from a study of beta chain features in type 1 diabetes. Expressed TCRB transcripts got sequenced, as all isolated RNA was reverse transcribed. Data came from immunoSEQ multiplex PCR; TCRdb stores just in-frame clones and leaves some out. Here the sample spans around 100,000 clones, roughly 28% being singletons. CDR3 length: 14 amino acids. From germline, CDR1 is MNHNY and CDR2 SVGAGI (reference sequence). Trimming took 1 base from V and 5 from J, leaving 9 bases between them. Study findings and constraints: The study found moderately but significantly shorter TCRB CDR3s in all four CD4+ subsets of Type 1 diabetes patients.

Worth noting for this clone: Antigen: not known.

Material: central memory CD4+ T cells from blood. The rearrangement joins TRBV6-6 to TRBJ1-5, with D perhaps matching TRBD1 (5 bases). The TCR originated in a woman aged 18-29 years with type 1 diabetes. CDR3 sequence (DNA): TGTGCCAGCAGTTACTGGGGGGAGGATCAGCCCCAGCATTTT. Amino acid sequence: CASSYWGEDQPQHF.